The present entry profiles one T cell receptor (beta chain) with its context. In its sample, this clone was seen a few times. The antigen this receptor binds is unknown. Base qualities are not provided; no much larger clone lies one nucleotide away. The entry originates in a study of cytomegalovirus exposure and HLA in healthy donors (dated by TCRdb to about 2017). With regard to the full study: An earlier analysis of roughly 500 of the donors reported 276 Gb of sequence data and around 120 million unique TCR beta sequences obtained from approximately 180 million T cells. In an earlier analysis of 500 to 650 of the donors, high-throughput TCR beta sequencing was used to judge whether each TCR beta V gene segment behaved as functional or pseudogenic. The later analysis used no new phenotypic data to find candidate immune exposures, relying instead on TCR beta sequences and their occurrence across donors. Typing coverage varied by locus: 629-630 donors for A, B, C, DRB1 and DQB1; under 550 for DQA1; more than 600 for DPA1; 400 to 480 for DPB1. Of the 300 to 450 genotyped donors, approximately 80% fell in the genetic ancestry cluster associated with self-reported Caucasian donors. To predict cytomegalovirus infection status, the study combined high-throughput TCR immunosequencing, statistical association of individual TCRs with disease status, and machine learning. About five DR-DQ haplotypes were handled as single units for association and clustering, since linkage in the cohort was strong. All discovery cohort repertoires had been generated on a single sequencing platform. Donor age, sex, ethnicity and CMV serostatus were compiled together with the repertoire data. In a later genetic analysis, genome-wide SNP genotypes for about three fifths of the 666 donors were used, and that subset was treated as a discovery cohort. A later analysis re-analyzed previously published TCR beta repertoires from 550 to 700 donors and added high-resolution HLA genotyping to study TCR occurrence patterns. HLA typing covered class I and class II loci at four-digit resolution. A separate validation cohort of roughly 110 different subjects was used in addition to the approximately 640-subject first cohort. An early release that covered about 600 HLA-typed donors contained approximately 300 gigabases of sequencing data and tens of millions of unique TCR sequences. Across 300 to 400 genotyped donors of the cohort, an average of about 220,000 unique TCR beta nucleotide sequences per donor were sequenced, and around 20% of those sequences were non-productive. The study profiled the T cell repertoires of about 720 subjects by immunosequencing and related them to cytomegalovirus serostatus. The aim of the study was to test whether cataloging public T cell receptors could identify signatures of past pathogen exposure. General findings and caveats noted by the study authors: Broadly in line with IMGT annotations, most TCR beta V segments showed up in productive rearrangements about 87% or about 30% of the time in an earlier analysis of some 590 of the donors. Only TCR beta chains were sequenced in this cohort, and the absence of alpha or paired-chain data limited detectable features. Because counts were too low, about 18 rarely observed V segments, including chromosome 9 orphons, were excluded from the earlier analysis of around 590 of the donors. The sequencing pipeline was judged likely to have produced a cluster of highly shared sequence variants as a technical artifact. Correlated functional status among segregating V segments might reflect linkage disequilibrium, but an unknown experimental factor could not be ruled out. The authors suggested that the approach could potentially be generalized to other disease states and immunological phenotypes. Most TCR sequences were seen in very few donors, while some public TCRs were found in many individuals. When HLA alleles, especially DR and DQ, strongly co-occurred, attributing TCR associations to individual alleles was difficult. According to a later analysis, most CMV-associated TCR beta chains appeared to be HLA-restricted, and the HLA associations seemed to be driven largely by CMV exposure. Some IMGT-functional V segments, including TRBV6-2 and TRBV6-3, could not be distinguished by the 87-base-pair reads and were therefore excluded. A later genetic analysis associated a missense DCLRE1C variant with V-gene and J-gene trimming of TCR beta chains, and an independent cohort replicated the association. Several of the top co-occurrence clusters appeared to be linked to parvovirus B19, influenza, CMV and Epstein-Barr virus, according to a later analysis. A later analysis found that TCR association rates varied across HLA loci, with DRB1 alleles showing the most associated TCRs and HLA-C alleles the fewest. In a later genetic analysis, fewer N-insertions in productive TCRs were reported among donors in an Asian-associated ancestry cluster than the roughly 710-donor mean. Sequencing depth was assumed to be roughly uniform across donors in the presence/absence analyses, though that assumption may not hold. A further reported finding was that TCR beta sequences accurately predicted the HLA-A and HLA-B alleles for most subjects in the first cohort. Because HLA typing was unavailable for some donors at each locus, only the typed subset was used in association tests. In a later analysis, HLA-associated TCR beta chains were found to be more clonally expanded and to have lower generation probabilities than equally common non-associated chains. The classifier was reported to diagnose cytomegalovirus status with high specificity and sensitivity in both the original cohort and the validation cohort. The only immune exposure information available for the cohort was CMV serostatus. A few of the identified cytomegalovirus-associated TCR beta chains were confirmed in vitro to be specific for cytomegalovirus antigens. The study gave a list of about 170 TCR beta chains associated with cytomegalovirus. A later analysis associated around 16,000 TCR beta sequences with specific HLA alleles at a false discovery rate of 0.05.

In total, roughly 670 healthy bone marrow donors made up the cohort. At the time of sampling, all cohort members were nominally healthy, though unrecorded immune exposures were likely present. The donor tested CMV seropositive and was one of the 289 seropositive cohort members. Every donor gave a peripheral blood sample, and the peripheral blood mononuclear cells from that sample were used for TCR beta sequencing. The Qiagen DNeasy Blood Extraction Kit was used to extract genomic DNA from the blood cell samples. V lost 7 bases and J lost 5 bases; the stretch between them is 23 bases long. CDR1 and CDR2 are read off the germline V gene as MDHEN and SYDVKM. Taken from cysteine to phenylalanine, the CDR3 has 16 residues. Only the CDR3 DNA stays, 48 bases, in frame from base 1. Library preparation was by the immunoSEQ multiplex PCR assay. For the multiplex PCR, a mixture combining 60 forward primers for TCR Vbeta segments and 13 reverse primers for TCR Jbeta segments was used. The CDR3 region of rearranged TCR beta genes was amplified from genomic DNA with a multiplex PCR assay. The Illumina HiSeq System was used to sequence the amplified TCR beta libraries as 87-base-pair reads. On the study's bioinformatics: A later analysis counted tens of millions of unique TCR beta chains across the 690 or so repertoires, and around 9.9 million of these chains were shared by at least two donors. Raw reads were error-corrected and collapsed into unique sequences with a nearest-neighbor algorithm that merged closely related sequences to remove PCR and sequencing errors. Alignment of CDR3 sequences to IMGT reference sequences was used to assign V, D and J gene segments. For a sequence to be retained, a match of at least six nucleotides was required to both a V gene segment and a J gene segment. A rearrangement counted as productive if the CDR3 had no stop codons and remained in frame with V and J, and every other rearrangement counted as non-productive. CDR3 was defined according to IMGT convention as the region running from the second conserved V-encoded cysteine to the conserved J-encoded phenylalanine. The earlier analysis of a few hundred of the donors excluded any sequence lacking an unambiguous match to a single V gene segment. In an earlier analysis of roughly 600 of the donors, a V segment was called functional when productive rearrangements were above 56.7%, and segregating when the standard deviation between donors exceeded 5%. A statistical classification framework was built for diagnosing cytomegalovirus status from the catalog of TCR beta chain sequences. In a later analysis, V and J genes were assigned by comparing TCR nucleotide sequences against IMGT/GENE-DB human TR gene sequences. Using the TCRdist pipeline, a later analysis assigned CDR3 sequences along with most-parsimonious VDJ recombination scenarios. In a later analysis, every TCR beta chain was defined by the combination of its CDR3 amino acid sequence and its V-gene family, and reads without a unique V-gene family were dropped. In a later analysis, 550 to 650 highly shared, low-generation-probability nucleotide sequences were removed to address suspected cross-contamination and a sequencing artifact. In a later analysis, a clonal expansion index was calculated for each public chain from normalized within-repertoire ranks of inferred template counts. In a later analysis, generation probabilities were computed with a VDJ recombination model fitted to out-of-frame rearrangements, and the resulting probabilities were checked against IGoR. A later analysis scored TCR-TCR, TCR-HLA and TCR-CMV co-occurrence with hypergeometric tests, applying a repertoire-size bias correction to TCR pairs. To estimate false discovery rates, a later analysis permuted the HLA or CMV assignments 20 times. In a later analysis, co-occurring TCRs were grouped using DBSCAN, with TCRdist sequence similarity added in when clustering inside HLA-allele-positive subsets. Co-occurrence clustering excluded repertoires with fewer than 30,000 or more than 120,000 public chains, plus five with anomalous nucleotide sharing. TCRdb stores this immuneACCESS table with in-frame sequences only. Part of the clones is absent; in the studies checked, under half of the shortfall reflects unresolved V genes, and no reason is known for the rest. V and J calls plus clone size are reproduced from that table; the DNA served to infer D and trimming. This sample holds approximately 95,000 clones; under 85% were observed only once. The ten largest clones represent roughly 11% of the sample.

The chain couples TRBV28 to TRBJ2-5; the D gene is perhaps TRBD1, from 6 matching bases. Source material: PBMCs. The origin of this receptor is a man between 18 and 35 years old in good health and CMV-seropositive. CDR3 protein: CASTPIHSGVGETQYF. The DNA is as follows: TGTGCCAGCACCCCAATCCACTCAGGGGTAGGGGAGACCCAGTACTTC.